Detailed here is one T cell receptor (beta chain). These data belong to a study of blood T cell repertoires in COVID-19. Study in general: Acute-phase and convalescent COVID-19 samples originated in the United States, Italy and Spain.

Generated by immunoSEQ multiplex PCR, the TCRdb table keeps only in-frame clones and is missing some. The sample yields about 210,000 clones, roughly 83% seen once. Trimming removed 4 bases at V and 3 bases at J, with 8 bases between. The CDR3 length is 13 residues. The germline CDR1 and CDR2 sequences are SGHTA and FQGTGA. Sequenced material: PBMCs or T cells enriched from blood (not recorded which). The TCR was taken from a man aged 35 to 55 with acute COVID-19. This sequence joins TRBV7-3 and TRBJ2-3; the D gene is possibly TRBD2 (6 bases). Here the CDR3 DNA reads TGTGCCAGCAGCTGGGACTCGACAGATACGCAGTATTTT. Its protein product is CASSWDSTDTQYF.